These 20 T cell receptor beta chains originate from one sample sequenced in a study of T cell responses to AZD1222 COVID-19 vaccine. Profiling relied on immunoSEQ multiplex PCR, and the TCRdb table lists in-frame clones only, not all of them. The sample carries about 83,000 clones, 75% to 90% recorded once. The sample consisted of peripheral blood, taken on day 0 of AZD1222 vaccination. All receptors derive from an adult in good health.

CDR3 loop: CASSLGSYNEQFF. The CDR3 DNA reads TGTGCCAGCAGTTTGGGATCCTACAATGAGCAGTTCTTC. The V and J genes are TRBV27 and TRBJ2-1; unclear D gene. The CDR3 consists of 13 residues. The ends were cut back, 3 bases at V and 1 base at J, with 4 bases in the middle. Germline V gene sequence: CDR1 MNHEY, CDR2 SMNVEV (reference sequence).

The chain joins TRBV6-5 to TRBJ2-2; 7 nucleotides line up with TRBD1. CDR1 is MNHEY, CDR2 SVGAGI, per germline. V shed 8 bases and J 1 base; nucleotides not matched to a gene: 7. The CDR3 loop spans 15 amino acids. CDR3 sequence reads: CASAWRTGNTGELFF. The CDR3 DNA reads as TGTGCCAGCGCCTGGCGGACAGGGAACACCGGGGAGCTGTTTTTT.

CDR3 coding DNA: TGTGCCAGTACCCGACAGCGTCCCGGGGACGCCGGGGAGCTGTTTTTT. Translation: CASTRQRPGDAGELFF. The chain couples TRBV19 to TRBJ2-2; D may match TRBD1 or TRBD2 (5 bases each). In germline, CDR1 is LNHDA, CDR2 SQIVND (reference sequence). Trimming took 7 bases from V and 6 from J, leaving 21 bases between them. The CDR3 consists of 16 residues.

This chain joins TRBV27 and TRBJ2-7, with unresolved D. Germline assignment: CDR1 MNHEY and CDR2 SMNVEV (reference sequence). V shed 2 bases and J shed 4 bases, with 9 bases lying between them. The CDR3 runs 13 residues. The CDR3 DNA is TGTGCCAGCAGTTTAAGACAAGATTACGAGCAGTACTTC. Amino acids: CASSLRQDYEQYF.

This chain uses TRBV6-4 with TRBJ1-1; 7 positions agree with TRBD1. From germline, CDR1 is MRHNA and CDR2 SNTAGT. The CDR3 has 14 amino acids. J gave up 0 bases and V 10 bases, and 8 bases lay outside the gene matches. This chain's CDR3 is CATRDSFMNTEAFF. For the CDR3, the DNA is TGTGCCACCAGGGACAGTTTCATGAACACTGAAGCTTTCTTT.

This clone was seen a few times. V and J are TRBV28 and TRBJ1-1; 7 nucleotides align to TRBD1. Trimming cost V 7 bases and J 6 bases; bases outside gene matches: 14. This CDR3 comprises 15 residues. From germline, CDR1 is MDHEN and CDR2 SYDVKM. CDR3 residues: CASIPSDRRPPEAFF. The DNA for the CDR3 is TGTGCCAGCATTCCTTCGGACAGGCGTCCTCCTGAAGCTTTCTTT.

The genes are TRBV11-2 and TRBJ2-7, with a possible D match to TRBD2 (5 bases). CDR3 length: 17 amino acids. Trimming shortened V by 5 bases and J by 1 base, and 21 bases separated the two germline ends. Per the germline V gene, CDR1 is SGHAT and CDR2 is FQNNGV. The CDR3, as DNA: TGTGCCAGCAGCGATCAAGGGAGACATGCGATTTCCTACGAGCAGTACTTC. This gives the protein CASSDQGRHAISYEQYF.

This chain uses TRBV18 with TRBJ2-1; TRBD2 matches at 8 bases. The CDR3 consists of 13 residues. Germline V gene sequence: CDR1 KGHSH, CDR2 LQKENI. J lost 5 bases, V lost 8 bases, and 5 bases had no gene match. The CDR3 protein is CASGAGANNEQFF. DNA for the CDR3: TGTGCCAGCGGAGCGGGAGCGAACAATGAGCAGTTCTTC.

The sample holds one count of this clone. CDR3: CASSLSGTGLLDEQFF. CDR3 DNA: TGTGCCAGCAGCTTATCCGGGACAGGGTTACTCGATGAGCAGTTCTTC. The J gene is TRBJ2-1, the V gene TRBV11-3; 9 bases are shared with TRBD1. CDR1 and CDR2 (germline): SGHNT, YENEEA. This CDR3 has 16 residues. With 2 bases clipped from V and 8 bases from J, the junction kept 10 bases outside the gene matches.

Written as DNA, the CDR3 is TGTGCCAGCAGCTGGGGACTAGGGACAGAGGACTATGGCTACACCTTC. Protein product: CASSWGLGTEDYGYTF. The rearrangement uses TRBV5-6 and TRBJ1-2; 7 bases match TRBD1. Germline values: CDR1 SGHDT, CDR2 YYEEEE. After removal of 3 bases from V and 3 bases from J, the junction contained 11 bases not matched to a gene. This CDR3 contains 16 residues. The whole variable domain, remainder taken from reference TRBV5-6 and TRBJ1-2, is DAGVTQSPTHLIKTRGQQVTLRCSPKSGHDTVSWYQQALGQGPQFIFQYYEEEERQRGNFPDRFSGHQFPNYSSELNVNALLLGDSALYLCASSWGLGTEDYGYTFGSGTRLTVV.

J is TRBJ2-2 and V is TRBV19; D might be TRBD1 (5 bases). Germline CDR1 is LNHDA and CDR2 is SQIVND (reference sequence). V was trimmed by 3 bases and J by 1 base, leaving 12 bases between them. This CDR3 is 16 amino acids long. The CDR3, as DNA: TGTGCCAGTAGTATCCGTGACAGTAAGAACACCGGGGAGCTGTTTTTT. Translation gives CASSIRDSKNTGELFF.

J is TRBJ2-5 and V is TRBV27, with 10 bases matching TRBD2. The CDR3 covers 17 residues. Trimming removed 7 bases from V and 5 bases from J; junction bases left unmatched: 16. Germline V CDR1 and CDR2: MNHEY, SMNVEV (reference sequence). CDR3 residues: CASTLRAGGPVVETQYF. CDR3 in DNA: TGTGCCAGCACCCTTCGAGCGGGAGGGCCTGTTGTTGAGACCCAGTACTTC.

The chain carries TRBV29-1 and TRBJ2-1; D is perhaps TRBD1 or TRBD2 (6 bases each). V lost 2 bases and J 8 bases, leaving 19 bases between the germline ends. The germline V gene encodes CDR1 SQVTM and CDR2 ANQGSEA. CDR3 length equals 15 residues. CDR3 sequence (DNA): TGCAGCGTTGAAAACGTCGGGGGCCCAGGTGATGAGCAGTTCTTC. Its translation: CSVENVGGPGDEQFF.

This rearrangement joins TRBV6-5 to TRBJ1-5; D remains unclear. The CDR3 contains 10 residues. Trimming pared 11 bases from V and 5 bases from J, leaving 7 bases between. Germline assignment: CDR1 MNHEY and CDR2 SVGAGI. DNA for the CDR3: TGTGCCGGCGGGCATCAGCCCCAGCATTTT. It is translated as CAGGHQPQHF.

This chain links TRBV19 with TRBJ1-2; a possible D gene is TRBD1 (6 bases). V was cut by 4 bases and J by 7 bases, with 16 bases left in between. The V gene's germline CDR1 is LNHDA and CDR2 SQIVND (reference sequence). This CDR3 contains 14 residues. This CDR3 reads CASSTGAGPGGYTF. CDR3 DNA sequence: TGTGCCAGTAGTACGGGGGCAGGGCCGGGTGGCTACACCTTC.

The chain combines TRBV7-2 with TRBJ1-4; tentative D call: TRBD1 (6 bases). The CDR3 sequence is 15 residues long. Trimming took 3 bases from V and 7 from J, leaving 15 bases between them. CDR1 and CDR2 (germline): SGHTA, FQGNSA. CDR3 bases: TGTGCCAGCAGCTTGAGTGGGGGCTTAGTTGAAAAACTGTTTTTT. Protein: CASSLSGGLVEKLFF.

V gene TRBV6-4 combines with J gene TRBJ2-3; D perhaps matches TRBD2 (5 bases). Per germline, CDR1 MRHNA and CDR2 SNTAGT. The CDR3 is made up of 13 amino acids. V was clipped by 4 bases and J by 5 bases, with 10 bases between them. CDR3 sequence reads: CASSVRAEDTQYF. In DNA, the CDR3 is TGTGCCAGCAGTGTCAGAGCGGAAGATACGCAGTATTTT.

The CDR3 DNA reads TGTGCCAGCAGCTTATCGGATTATAGCAATCAGCCCCAGCATTTT. Encoded protein: CASSLSDYSNQPQHF. This chain joins TRBV7-2 and TRBJ1-5, with unresolved D. CDR1 is SGHTA and CDR2 is FQGNSA in the germline V gene. The ends were cut back, 2 bases at V and 0 bases at J, with 8 bases in the middle. The CDR3 extends over 15 amino acids.

This chain uses TRBV29-1 with TRBJ2-7, with D perhaps matching TRBD2 (6 bases). Germline values: CDR1 SQVTM, CDR2 ANQGSEA. There are 10 residues in the CDR3. V lost 6 bases and J lost 4, with 7 bases in between. This CDR3 is CSVGTYEQYF. As DNA, the CDR3 is TGCAGCGTGGGGACTTACGAGCAGTACTTC.

The rearrangement links TRBV6-2 or TRBV6-3 to TRBJ2-7; possibly TRBD1 for D (5 bases). With 2 bases removed from V and 6 bases from J, the gap between germline ends came to 14 bases. The germline V gene encodes CDR1 MNHEY and CDR2 SVGEGT. The CDR3 spans 14 residues. The chain's CDR3 is CASSYPSLRAEQYF. CDR3 in DNA: TGTGCCAGCAGTTACCCTAGTCTCAGGGCCGAGCAGTACTTC.